Listed below are T cell receptor beta chains from one sample, sequenced in a study of Graves' ophthalmopathy and Graves' hyperthyroidism. TCRdb called the multiplex PCR reads again in MiXCR, with one record for every CDR3 protein. Among some 400,000 distinct CDR3 sequences listed, around 17% were seen once. Sequencing was performed on peripheral blood. These receptor sequences come from a young woman with Graves' ophthalmopathy. The CDR3 runs from the conserved cysteine through the conserved F or W. Each record gives: V gene, clone size, CDR3 protein. A row's size may be missing; if present it is once, few, many or a size class.

>TRBV6-1|many
CACQREQTNFYEQYF
>TRBV30|many
CAWSPGDQPQHF
>TRBV7-9|many
CASSVQGPYEQYF
>TRBV28|many
CASLGWSYNSPLHF
>TRBV29-1|many
CSVVQGNSNQPQHF
>TRBV6-2/TRBV6-3|few
CASSDPRQNTEAFF
>TRBV4-1|NA
CASSQGQGGDYSNQPQHF
>TRBV28|many
CASSVRQTRAKNIQYF
>TRBV7-2|many
CASSVRVLYGYTF
>TRBV28|once
CASSLLAPSTGELFF